The T cell receptor (beta chain) described here comes from a study of T cells in Graves' hyperthyroidism and ophthalmopathy (dated by TCRdb to the late 2010s). About the investigation overall: Peripheral blood was sampled at the time of initial diagnosis, prior to any treatment. A discovery cohort of approximately 97 patients, roughly 45 with Graves' ophthalmopathy and 55 to 60 with stable Graves' hyperthyroidism, was used to find distinguishing TCR V-J signatures. Whether ophthalmopathy could be predicted prospectively was tested in an independent validation cohort made up of under 20 hyperthyroidism patients plus 17 patients who later progressed to ophthalmopathy. The approximately 98 discovery patients were randomly divided into training and test sets at a 7:3 ratio. In addition, the study compared T-cell repertoires in thyroid tissue and in blood from roughly 6 Graves' hyperthyroidism patients. After sampling, hyperthyroidism patients received methimazole starting at 30 mg daily, and ophthalmopathy patients received high-dose intravenous methylprednisolone. According to the paper, TCR Vbeta CDR3 sequencing was carried out on 135 peripheral blood samples, which came from under 50 ophthalmopathy, roughly 75 hyperthyroidism and roughly 17 progressor patients. General study outcomes and caveats: No statistical method was used to fix the sample size in advance, and group allocation was not hidden from the investigators. In validation, the model predicted progression to ophthalmopathy with around 71% sensitivity and 72.22% specificity, a median of 6.5 months before onset. Most expanded thyroid clonotypes (frequency above 0.001) were also detected in blood, a finding suggesting that blood repertoires may reflect thyroid immune responses. In cross-validation, a model built on a 13 V-J signature told ophthalmopathy apart from stable hyperthyroidism with approximately 90% sensitivity and about 81% specificity, and in testing the same model reached 80%/75%.

There are many counts of this clonotype. Its antigen has not been determined. Base qualities are not recorded, but no much larger clone differs from it by a single base. The CDR3 sequence holds 16 residues, the cysteine and phenylalanine included. The only DNA kept is the CDR3, 48 bases in frame from the first base. CDR1 MNHEY and CDR2 SVGEGT were looked up in the germline V gene. V loses 0 bases of germline sequence and J loses 3 bases, and the interval between the two ends is 14 bases. Graves' hyperthyroidism was defined as stable when no progression to ophthalmopathy occurred over 18 months of follow-up. Hyperthyroidism patients were aged 18 to 65 years and newly diagnosed, with disease duration of less than 2 months. Exclusion was applied to patients with uncontrolled infections, other autoimmune diseases, pregnancy or lactation. Clinical symptoms, serum thyroxine and TRAb, thyroid ultrasound, and orbital computed tomography formed the basis for the diagnoses. PBMCs were isolated from 8 to 10 ml of fresh peripheral blood by Ficoll-Paque density gradient centrifugation. Trizol reagent was used to extract total RNA, and RNA quality was then checked on an Agilent 2100 Bioanalyzer.

Amplification of TCR beta CDR3 regions was carried out from RNA transcripts. The TCR CDR3 was subjected to a first round of RT-PCR using the HTBI primer set and the Qiagen OneStep RT-PCR kit. Libraries were constructed in a second round of multiplex PCR, after which size selection and purification were carried out. The libraries were sequenced on an Illumina HiSeq2000 using paired-end 100 bp reads. As for how the authors treated the data: SOAPnuke was used to process the raw data, throwing out any read that contained adapters or uncalled bases, had a mean Phred below 15, or lacked an exact constant-primer or identifier match. High-quality paired reads were merged with COPE v1.2.5, and unique nucleotide sequences were defined as clonotypes. Clonotypes were aligned to IMGT TRBV, TRBD and TRBJ reference segments using MiTCR v1.1. The analysis included only V-J combinations with a frequency above 0.0001, which together covered 99% to 99.2% of the repertoires. A TCS score was defined as the ratio of F50 (clonal expansion) to E x V (chaos), with BLOSUM62-based TCRdist applied between CDR3 peptides within each V-J. Welch's t-statistics and random forest reduced 514 V-J features to some 14, which were used in a naive Bayes classifier (R e1071). The public reads were quality trimmed at Q25 with fastp and then assembled into clones with MiXCR by TCRdb, keeping productive beta chains. When rows share a CDR3 protein, they turn into one entry using the most common DNA and genes. The V and J calls follow TCRdb's processing rather than the paper's. The sample profile shows 300,000 to 400,000 distinct CDR3 sequences; about 21% of them were found once. Around 50% of the sample rests with the top ten.

The clonotype originates from a woman in her 50s with Graves' hyperthyroidism. The sample comprised blood. The rearrangement joined TRBV6-2 or TRBV6-3 to TRBJ1-1; too little of a D gene remains to name it. The nucleotides read TGTGCCAGCAGTTACTCTCCGCGCCGACTGGACACTGAAGCTTTCTTT. Translated, this gives CASSYSPRRLDTEAFF.